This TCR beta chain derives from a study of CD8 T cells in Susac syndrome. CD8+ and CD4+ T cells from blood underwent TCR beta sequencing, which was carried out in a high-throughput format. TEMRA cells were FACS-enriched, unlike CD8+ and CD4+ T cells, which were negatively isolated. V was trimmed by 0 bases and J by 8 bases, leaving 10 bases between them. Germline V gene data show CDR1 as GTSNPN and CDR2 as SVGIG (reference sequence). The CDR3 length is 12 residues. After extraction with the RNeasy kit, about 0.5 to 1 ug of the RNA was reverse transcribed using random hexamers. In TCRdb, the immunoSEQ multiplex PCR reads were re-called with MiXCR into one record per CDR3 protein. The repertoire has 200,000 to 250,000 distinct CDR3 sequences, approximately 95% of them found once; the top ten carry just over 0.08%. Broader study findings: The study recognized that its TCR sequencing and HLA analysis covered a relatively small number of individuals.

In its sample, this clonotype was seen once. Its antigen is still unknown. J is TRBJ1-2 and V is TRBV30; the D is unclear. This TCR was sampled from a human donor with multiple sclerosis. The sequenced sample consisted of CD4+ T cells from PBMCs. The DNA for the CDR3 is TGTGCCTGGAGTGTATGGCAGTTCGGCTACACCTTC. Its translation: CAWSVWQFGYTF.